The following is a T cell receptor (beta chain) sequence with its context. Its target antigen remains unknown. Base-call qualities are not available, and no considerably larger clone is one nucleotide away. These data come from a study of shared clonotypes between healthy human individuals (dated by TCRdb to between 2020 and 2021). A note on the overall study: Three men and a couple of women, aged 18 to 49 years, made up the cohort. For each donor, CD4 naive and CD4 memory were each run on three plates, CD8 naive on two plates, and CD8 memory on one plate. To estimate repertoire size and how much clonotype sharing occurs between individuals, the study deeply sequenced the blood TCR repertoires of about five healthy adults. Libraries were prepared and TCR repertoires were sequenced by different laboratories using diverse techniques, in order to increase sequencing depth and limit assay-specific biases. Per donor, leukapheresis produced somewhere between about 0.8 and 9.5 billion PBMCs. The study at large found these results: Incomplete sequencing was indicated by rarefaction of sorted-subset datasets, despite the large sequencing depth. Roughly 5% of naive CD4, 3.5% of naive CD8, roughly 2.5% of memory CD4, and over 0.35% of memory CD8 clonotypes were shared across several donors. Only blood was sampled, and tissue TCR repertoires likely differ from those in blood. Estimated clonotype richness was generally larger for naive than for memory subsets. Higher generation probabilities were observed for clonotypes shared by all four sorted-subset donors than for non-shared clonotypes. The small number of donors limited the genetic and exposure-history diversity represented. Pairwise subsampling indicated that sequencing depth was expected to affect the degree of clonotype sharing among donors.

Healthy HIV-negative adults with no recently reported acute infections or vaccinations were included as donors. Only Caucasian adults living in Nashville, Tennessee, USA were represented among the donors. Magnetic negative selection was used to enrich CD4+ T cells, after which naive cells were positively selected on CD45RA and the negative fraction became the memory subset. Blood was collected by leukapheresis, and PBMCs were isolated by Ficoll-Histopaque density gradient centrifugation and then cryopreserved in liquid nitrogen vapor phase. Purity and quantity of every magnetically sorted T cell population were checked by analytical flow cytometry. Genomic DNA was isolated from every sorted fraction and measured by UV absorbance on a Nanodrop 2000c. Using the deep immunoSEQ assay, TCR CDR3 regions were amplified from genomic DNA by multiplex PCR. Extracted genomic DNA from each cell subset was distributed evenly across all wells of several immunoSEQ 96-well plates, and each plate was treated as a replicate. Each replicate PCR for sorted subsets received about 220 ng genomic DNA, equal to some 32,000 T cell genomes. The purified libraries were quantified using a Qubit 3.0 fluorometer, sized with a Bioanalyzer 2100, and then quantified again using the KAPA Library Quantification kit. Every immunoSEQ 96-well plate was sequenced on a dedicated single-read 150-cycle Illumina NextSeq 550 flow cell. As for the original processing: Because the immunoSEQ output included only junctional sequences and no quality scores, the filtering could not be the same as the filtering used for full-length reads. To assign V/J genes and CDR3, sequences were annotated against IMGT germline references using PyIR, a Python wrapper for IgBLAST v1.9. Reads with weak V/J assignments (E-value above 1e-6), missing CDR3, stop codons, out-of-frame junctions, or ambiguous translated residues were removed. V3J clonotypes were defined by identical inferred V gene, J gene, and CDR3 amino acid sequence. The percentage overlap between two repertoires was calculated by dividing the number of shared unique clonotypes by the size of the smaller repertoire. Three approaches were used to assess repertoire richness: RTK rarefaction, the Chao1 estimator, and Recon v2.1 estimates of unobserved clonotypes. Generation probabilities were computed with OLGA for all TCRbeta clonotypes obtained by the gDNA method from several donors. TCRdb mirrors the immuneACCESS table, restricted to in-frame sequences. Some clones are absent from its copies; in checked studies, under half trace to an unresolved V gene, and the reason for the others is unknown. V and J calls and clone size are given by that table; D and trimming were obtained from the DNA. This sample comprises some 660,000 clones, around four fifths of them detected only once. More than 1.5% of the sample is taken by the ten largest.

The TCR comes from a woman younger than 45 in good health. Material: memory CD4+ T cells sorted from blood. The cell subset or site label corresponds to: CD45RA-negative fraction.

The CDR3: CAWSPSHSGSSYNEQFF. In nucleotides, the sequence is TGTGCCTGGAGTCCCTCCCATAGCGGGAGCTCCTACAATGAGCAGTTCTTC. The rearrangement joined TRBV30 to TRBJ2-1, and TRBD2 matches 9 of the central bases. The CDR3 goes from the cysteine to the phenylalanine over 17 residues. Only the CDR3 portion is preserved as DNA: 51 bases, with reading frame beginning at the first base. Here V drops 2 bases and J drops 0 bases, and the junction holds 8 bases not matched to any gene. From a lookup of the germline V gene (reference sequence), CDR1 and CDR2 are GTSNPN and SVGIG.